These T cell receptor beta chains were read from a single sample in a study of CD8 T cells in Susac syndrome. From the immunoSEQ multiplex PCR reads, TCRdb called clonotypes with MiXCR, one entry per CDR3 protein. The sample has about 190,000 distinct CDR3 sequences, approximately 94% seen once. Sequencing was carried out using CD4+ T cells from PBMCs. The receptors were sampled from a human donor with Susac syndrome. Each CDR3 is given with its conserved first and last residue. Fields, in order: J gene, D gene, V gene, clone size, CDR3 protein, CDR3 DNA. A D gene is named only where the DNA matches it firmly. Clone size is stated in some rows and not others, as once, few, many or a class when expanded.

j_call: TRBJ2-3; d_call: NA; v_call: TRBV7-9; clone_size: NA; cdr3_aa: CASSPSTASTDTQYF; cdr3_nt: TGTGCCAGCAGCCCGTCGACGGCTAGCACAGATACGCAGTATTTT
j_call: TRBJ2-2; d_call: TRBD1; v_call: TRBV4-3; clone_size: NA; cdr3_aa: CASSHVGTGVTGELFF; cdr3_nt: TGCGCCAGCAGCCATGTCGGGACAGGGGTCACCGGGGAGCTGTTTTTT
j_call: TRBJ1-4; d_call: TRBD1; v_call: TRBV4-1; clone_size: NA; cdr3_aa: CASSQDRIRDREYEKLFF; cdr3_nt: TGCGCCAGCAGCCAAGACCGTATCCGGGACAGGGAGTATGAAAAACTGTTTTTT
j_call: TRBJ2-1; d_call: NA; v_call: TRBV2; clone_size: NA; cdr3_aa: CAGMGHSSYNEQFF; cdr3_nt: TGTGCCGGAATGGGACACAGCTCCTACAATGAGCAGTTCTTC
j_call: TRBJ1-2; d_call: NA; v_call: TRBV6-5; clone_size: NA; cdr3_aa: CASSYSGSRGGYTF; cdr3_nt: TGTGCCAGCAGTTACTCGGGCAGCCGAGGGGGCTACACCTTC
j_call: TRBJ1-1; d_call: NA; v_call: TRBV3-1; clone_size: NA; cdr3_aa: CASSKIANEAFF; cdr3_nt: TGTGCCAGCAGCAAAATAGCTAATGAAGCTTTCTTT
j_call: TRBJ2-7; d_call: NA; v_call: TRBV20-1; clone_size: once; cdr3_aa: CSARGGPRSSYEQYF; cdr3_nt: TGCAGTGCTAGAGGGGGACCCAGGAGCTCCTACGAGCAGTACTTC
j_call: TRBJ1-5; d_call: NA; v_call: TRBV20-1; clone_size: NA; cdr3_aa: CSATDRNQPQHF; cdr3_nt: TGCAGTGCTACGGACCGGAATCAGCCCCAGCATTTT
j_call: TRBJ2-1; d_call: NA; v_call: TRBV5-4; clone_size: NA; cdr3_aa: CASSLGGPYNEQFF; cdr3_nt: TGTGCCAGCAGCTTAGGGGGTCCCTACAATGAGCAGTTCTTC
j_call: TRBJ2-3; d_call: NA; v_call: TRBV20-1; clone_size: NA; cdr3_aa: CSAAPGGATDTQYF; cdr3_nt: TGCAGTGCTGCGCCGGGGGGCGCCACAGATACGCAGTATTTT
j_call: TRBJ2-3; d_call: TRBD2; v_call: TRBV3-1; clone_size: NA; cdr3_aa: CASSPGRATDTQYF; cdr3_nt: TGTGCCAGCAGCCCAGGGAGGGCGACAGATACGCAGTATTTT
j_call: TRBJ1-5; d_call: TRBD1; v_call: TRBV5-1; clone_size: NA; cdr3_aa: CASRVDRASNQPQHF; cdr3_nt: TGCGCCAGCAGGGTTGACAGGGCAAGCAATCAGCCCCAGCATTTT
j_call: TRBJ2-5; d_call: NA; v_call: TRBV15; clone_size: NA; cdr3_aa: CATSRDLAQETQYF; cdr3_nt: TGTGCCACCAGCAGAGATCTAGCCCAAGAGACCCAGTACTTC
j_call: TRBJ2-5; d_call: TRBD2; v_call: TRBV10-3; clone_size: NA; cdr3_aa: CAMSGGHETQYF; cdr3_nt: TGTGCCATGAGCGGGGGGCACGAGACCCAGTACTTC
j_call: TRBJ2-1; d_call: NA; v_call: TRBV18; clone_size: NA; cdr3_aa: CASSKESGSFNEQFF; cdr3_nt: TGTGCCAGCTCAAAGGAGTCAGGTTCATTCAATGAGCAGTTCTTC
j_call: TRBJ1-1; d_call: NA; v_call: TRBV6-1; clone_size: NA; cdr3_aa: CASSEALGRGNTEAFF; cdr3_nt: TGTGCCAGCAGTGAAGCGCTGGGGAGGGGGAACACTGAAGCTTTCTTT
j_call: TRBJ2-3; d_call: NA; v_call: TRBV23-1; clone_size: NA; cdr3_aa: CASSHPGGDTQYF; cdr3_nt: TGCGCCAGCAGTCACCCCGGTGGAGATACGCAGTATTTT
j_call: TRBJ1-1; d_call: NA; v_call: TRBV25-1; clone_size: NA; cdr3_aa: CASTAGGWNTEAFF; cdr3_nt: TGTGCCAGCACCGCTGGGGGTTGGAACACTGAAGCTTTCTTT
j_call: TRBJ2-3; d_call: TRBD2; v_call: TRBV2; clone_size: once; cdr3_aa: CASRPPGLAGKADTQYF; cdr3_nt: TGTGCCAGCAGGCCCCCGGGACTAGCGGGGAAAGCAGATACGCAGTATTTT
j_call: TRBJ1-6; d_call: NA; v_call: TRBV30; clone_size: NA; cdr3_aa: CAWKSGGSYNSPLHF; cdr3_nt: TGTGCCTGGAAGAGTGGGGGATCCTATAATTCACCCCTCCACTTT
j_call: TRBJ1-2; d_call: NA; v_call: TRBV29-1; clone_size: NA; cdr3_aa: CSVGGSTMNGYTF; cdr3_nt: TGCAGCGTTGGTGGATCAACCATGAATGGCTACACCTTC
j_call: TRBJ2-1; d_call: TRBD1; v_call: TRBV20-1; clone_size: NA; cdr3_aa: CSALTGPPEYNEQFF; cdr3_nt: TGCAGTGCTCTGACAGGGCCTCCAGAATACAATGAGCAGTTCTTC
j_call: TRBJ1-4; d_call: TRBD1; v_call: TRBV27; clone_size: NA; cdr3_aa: CASRWTTGGMEKLFF; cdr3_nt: TGTGCCAGCAGGTGGACCACAGGGGGGATGGAAAAACTGTTTTTT
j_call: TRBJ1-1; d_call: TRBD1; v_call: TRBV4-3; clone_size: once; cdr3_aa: CASSQRRTGLPRDTEAFF; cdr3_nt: TGCGCCAGCAGCCAACGCCGGACAGGCCTTCCCCGGGACACTGAAGCTTTCTTT
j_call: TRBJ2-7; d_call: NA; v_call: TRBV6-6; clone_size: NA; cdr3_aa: CASSNLQGHEQYF; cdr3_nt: TGTGCCAGCAGTAACTTACAGGGCCACGAGCAGTACTTC
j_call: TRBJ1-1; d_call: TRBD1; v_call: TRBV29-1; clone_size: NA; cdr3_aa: CSVTGFGTEAFF; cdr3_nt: TGCAGCGTGACAGGGTTCGGCACTGAAGCTTTCTTT
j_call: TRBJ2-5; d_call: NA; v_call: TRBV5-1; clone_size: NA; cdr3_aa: CASSLVQSQETQYF; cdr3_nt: TGCGCCAGCAGCTTGGTACAGTCCCAAGAGACCCAGTACTTC
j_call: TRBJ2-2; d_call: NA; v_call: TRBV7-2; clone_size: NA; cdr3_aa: CASSGIWGTSPGELFF; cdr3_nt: TGTGCCAGCAGCGGGATATGGGGGACGTCCCCCGGGGAGCTGTTTTTT
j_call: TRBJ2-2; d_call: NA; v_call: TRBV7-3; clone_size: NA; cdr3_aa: CASSLGPGTGELFF; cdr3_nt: TGTGCCAGCAGCTTGGGGCCCGGCACCGGGGAGCTGTTTTTT
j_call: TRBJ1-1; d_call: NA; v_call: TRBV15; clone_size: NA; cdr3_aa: CATSRDLGPLGAFF; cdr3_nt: TGTGCCACCAGCAGAGATCTCGGACCCCTGGGGGCTTTCTTT
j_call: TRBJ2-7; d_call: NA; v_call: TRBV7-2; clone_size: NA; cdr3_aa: CASSLDVGSYEQYF; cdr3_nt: TGTGCCAGCAGCTTAGATGTGGGCTCCTACGAGCAGTACTTC
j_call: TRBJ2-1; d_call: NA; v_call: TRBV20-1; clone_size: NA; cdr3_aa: CSAPRGDNEQFF; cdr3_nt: TGCAGTGCTCCTAGGGGGGACAATGAGCAGTTCTTC
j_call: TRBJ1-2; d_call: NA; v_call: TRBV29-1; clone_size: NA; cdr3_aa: CSVWLDYGYTF; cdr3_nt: TGCAGCGTTTGGCTGGACTATGGCTACACCTTC
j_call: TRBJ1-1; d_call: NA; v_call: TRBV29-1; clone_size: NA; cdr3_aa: CSVVQLRGDTEAFF; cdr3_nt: TGCAGCGTTGTCCAACTTAGGGGAGACACTGAAGCTTTCTTT
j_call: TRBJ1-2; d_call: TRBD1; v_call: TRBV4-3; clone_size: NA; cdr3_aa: CASSQGIRDRVNGYTF; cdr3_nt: TGCGCCAGCAGCCAAGGAATCCGGGACAGGGTGAATGGCTACACCTTC
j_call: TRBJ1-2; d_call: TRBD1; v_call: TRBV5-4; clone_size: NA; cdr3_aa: CASSSTQGKYGYTF; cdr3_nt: TGTGCCAGCAGCTCCACACAGGGGAAGTATGGCTACACCTTC
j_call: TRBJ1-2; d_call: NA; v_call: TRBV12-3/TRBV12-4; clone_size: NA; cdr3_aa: CASRKQGRDGYTF; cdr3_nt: TGTGCCAGCAGGAAGCAGGGAAGGGATGGCTACACCTTC
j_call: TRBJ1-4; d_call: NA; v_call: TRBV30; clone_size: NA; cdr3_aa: CAWSVRQGHEKLFF; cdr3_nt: TGTGCCTGGAGTGTACGGCAGGGACACGAAAAACTGTTTTTT
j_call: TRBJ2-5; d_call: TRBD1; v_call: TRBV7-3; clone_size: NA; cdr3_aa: CASSRDRGEETQYF; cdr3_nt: TGTGCCAGCAGCCGGGACAGGGGGGAAGAGACCCAGTACTTC
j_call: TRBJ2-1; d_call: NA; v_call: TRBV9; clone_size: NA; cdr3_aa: CASSVGKRSSYNEQFF; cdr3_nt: TGTGCCAGCAGCGTCGGTAAGCGAAGCTCCTACAATGAGCAGTTCTTC
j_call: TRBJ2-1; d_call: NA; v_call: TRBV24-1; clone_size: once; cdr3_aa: CATRSGGGNEQFF; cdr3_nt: TGTGCCACCAGGTCAGGGGGGGGCAATGAGCAGTTCTTC
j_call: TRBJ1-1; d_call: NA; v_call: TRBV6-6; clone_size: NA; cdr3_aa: CASSYRQIDTEAFF; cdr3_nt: TGTGCCAGCAGTTACCGACAGATAGACACTGAAGCTTTCTTT
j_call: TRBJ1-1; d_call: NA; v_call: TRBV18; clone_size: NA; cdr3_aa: CASSPSVGEVNTEAFF; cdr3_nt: TGTGCCAGCTCACCATCGGTAGGGGAAGTGAACACTGAAGCTTTCTTT
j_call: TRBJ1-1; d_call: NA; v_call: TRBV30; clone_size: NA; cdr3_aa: CAWRRQLGTEAFF; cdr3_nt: TGTGCCTGGAGAAGACAGTTGGGCACTGAAGCTTTCTTT
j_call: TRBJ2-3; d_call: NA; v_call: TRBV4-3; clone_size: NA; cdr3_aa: CASSQVDSTDTQYF; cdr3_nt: TGCGCCAGCAGCCAAGTCGACAGCACAGATACGCAGTATTTT
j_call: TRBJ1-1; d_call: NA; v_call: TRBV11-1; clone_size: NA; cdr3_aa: CASSNPPGQNTEAFF; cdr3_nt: TGTGCCAGCAGCAACCCTCCGGGACAGAACACTGAAGCTTTCTTT
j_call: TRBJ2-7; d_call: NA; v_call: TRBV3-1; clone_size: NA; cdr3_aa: CASSPDRYYEQYF; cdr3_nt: TGTGCCAGCAGCCCGGACCGATACTACGAGCAGTACTTC
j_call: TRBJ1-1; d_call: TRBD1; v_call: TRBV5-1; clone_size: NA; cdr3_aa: CASSLLDREDEAFF; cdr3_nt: TGCGCCAGCAGCTTGCTTGACAGGGAGGATGAAGCTTTCTTT
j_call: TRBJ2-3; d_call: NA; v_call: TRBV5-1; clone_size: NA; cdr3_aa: CASSLESQGNTQYF; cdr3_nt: TGCGCCAGCAGCCTCGAAAGCCAGGGGAATACGCAGTATTTT
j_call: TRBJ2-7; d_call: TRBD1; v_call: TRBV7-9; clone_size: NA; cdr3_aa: CASRVGQGLYEQYF; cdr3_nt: TGTGCCAGCAGAGTAGGACAGGGCCTTTACGAGCAGTACTTC
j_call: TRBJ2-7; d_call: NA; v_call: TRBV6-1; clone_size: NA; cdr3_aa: CASSEARGGVEQYF; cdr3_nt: TGTGCCAGCAGTGAAGCTCGAGGTGGGGTCGAGCAGTACTTC
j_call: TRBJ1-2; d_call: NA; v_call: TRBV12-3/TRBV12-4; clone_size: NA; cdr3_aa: CASSLWAGADLGYGYTF; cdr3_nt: TGTGCCAGCAGTTTATGGGCGGGAGCCGACTTAGGCTATGGCTACACCTTC